This TCR beta chain was obtained from a study of shared clonotypes between healthy human individuals. Findings and caveats of the study: Clonotype sharing across donors was expected to vary with sequencing depth.

This CDR3 contains 14 residues. V dropped 1 base and J dropped 8 bases, with 14 bases sitting between them. CDR1 is SGHTA and CDR2 is FQGNSA in the germline V gene. Genomic DNA (from each subset) was split evenly across several immunoSEQ plates. Assay used: immunoSEQ multiplex PCR; TCRdb lists only in-frame clones, some missing. Of about 2,100,000 clones listed, roughly 91% are singletons. Of note for this clone: The antigen is unknown.

CD45RO-negative, CCR7-positively selected cells formed the naive CD8 fraction, excluding terminally differentiated effector memory CD45RA+ cells. Donors comprised healthy HIV-negative adults lacking recent acute infections or vaccinations. All of the donors resided in Nashville, Tennessee, and each was a Caucasian adult. Sequencing was performed on naive CD8+ T cells from PBMCs. This receptor was identified in a man between 18 and 35 years old in good health. Some clones in this sample may be carry-over from other donors' samples. The V and J genes are TRBV7-2 and TRBJ1-2, with D perhaps TRBD1 (6 bases). This CDR3 is CASSLVSRGEGYTF. The CDR3 coding sequence is TGTGCCAGCAGCTTAGTTTCCAGGGGTGAAGGCTACACCTTC.